The subject of this entry is one T cell receptor beta chain. In the study's own analysis: Researchers report that nucleated cell counts were estimated from reference gene primer amplification. Clones were sequenced by immunoSEQ multiplex PCR, and TCRdb holds only the in-frame ones, with some missing. The V and J calls and the clone size are those of that table, but D and trimming were determined from the DNA. The table has some 700,000 clones, around 90% seen once; the top ten hold more than 0.25%. This CDR3 contains 14 residues. Per germline, CDR1 SGHRS and CDR2 YFSETQ. Trimming cost V 5 bases and J 8 bases; bases outside gene matches: 10. The sample originates from a study of blood T cell repertoires in COVID-19. Whole-study context: Samples came from the United States, Italy and Spain, spanning acute and convalescent COVID-19. Sample material is recorded as cDNA or gDNA derived from T cells, B-cell-depleted T cells, or PBMCs.

The chain has TRBV5-1 and TRBJ2-1; TRBD1 matches at 7 bases. What was sequenced was peripheral blood. This sequence originates from a woman aged 18-35 years with acute or convalescent COVID-19. The CDR3 region is CASSPFRGYHEQFF. The CDR3 region has the DNA TGCGCCAGCAGTCCGTTCAGGGGGTACCATGAGCAGTTCTTC. Filled out from reference TRBV5-1 and TRBJ2-1, the complete variable domain reads KAGVTQTPRYLIKTRGQQVTLSCSPISGHRSVSWYQQTPGQGLQFLFEYFSETQRNKGNFPGRFSGRQFSNSRSEMNVSTLELGDSALYLCASSPFRGYHEQFFGPGTRLTVL.